The 21 T cell receptor beta chains given below trace back to one sample, sequenced in a study of OX40 agonist ivuxolimab in advanced cancers. The table came from immunoSEQ multiplex PCR; TCRdb's copy has only in-frame clones and leaves some out. The sample includes roughly 22,000 clones, 86% seen only once; the top ten take approximately 29%. The sample consisted of CD4+ or CD8+ T cells sorted from blood, taken in a trial of the OX40 agonist ivuxolimab. The receptors come from an adult with an advanced solid tumor such as melanoma, head and neck, liver or kidney cancer.

This sequence joins TRBV7-9 and TRBJ2-1; D is uncertain. There are 16 residues in the CDR3. Per germline, CDR1 SEHNR and CDR2 FQNEAQ (reference sequence). Between the trimmed V and J ends, which lost 1 base and 0 bases, there was a span of 10 bases. The chain's CDR3 is CASSLESFPSYNEQFF. The CDR3 DNA follows: TGTGCCAGCAGCTTAGAAAGCTTCCCCTCCTACAATGAGCAGTTCTTC.

This sequence joins TRBV19 and TRBJ2-1; no firm D call. V was clipped by 6 bases and J by 4 bases, with 10 bases between them. The germline gives CDR1 LNHDA, CDR2 SQIVND (reference sequence). This CDR3 has 13 residues. CDR3 sequence (DNA): TGTGCCAGTAGGCCTCCTAATTACAATGAGCAGTTCTTC. This gives the protein CASRPPNYNEQFF. Complete variable domain (other parts from reference TRBV19 and TRBJ2-1): DGGITQSPKYLFRKEGQNVTLSCEQNLNHDAMYWYRQDPGQGLRLIYYSQIVNDFQKGDIAEGYSVSREKKESFPLTVTSAQKNPTAFYLCASRPPNYNEQFFGPGTRLTVL.

The sample holds a few counts of this clone. This chain connects TRBV27 to TRBJ2-7; D is possibly TRBD2 (5 bases). Germline assignment: CDR1 MNHEY and CDR2 SMNVEV (reference sequence). CDR3 size: 15 residues. Trimming pared 0 bases from V and 4 bases from J, leaving 13 bases between. CDR3 protein: CASSLSGGWSYEQYF. DNA of the CDR3: TGTGCCAGCAGTTTATCGGGCGGGTGGTCATACGAGCAGTACTTC.

The rearrangement joins TRBV28 to TRBJ2-3; tentative D call: TRBD2 (5 bases). This CDR3 has 18 amino acids. Germline V gene lookup returns CDR1 MDHEN and CDR2 SYDVKM. Between the trimmed V and J ends, which lost 2 bases and 1 base, there was a span of 19 bases. CDR3 sequence: CASSLVGPLDWGTDTQYF. The CDR3 nucleotides read TGTGCCAGCAGTTTAGTTGGCCCACTGGACTGGGGCACAGATACGCAGTATTTT.

This chain joins TRBV7-9 and TRBJ2-1; D is ambiguous. The germline gives CDR1 SEHNR, CDR2 FQNEAQ (reference sequence). The CDR3 is 15 residues long. Trimming cost V 5 bases and J 3 bases, with 14 bases left between them. CDR3 amino acids: CASSPVTENYNEQFF. The CDR3 nucleotides are TGTGCCAGCAGCCCCGTTACCGAAAACTACAATGAGCAGTTCTTC.

This clone was counted at least ten times. The genes are TRBV14 and TRBJ2-1; D is ambiguous. Germline-derived CDR1 and CDR2 are SGHDN and FVKESK. V was shortened by 3 bases and J by 3 bases, with 6 bases between the two germline ends. The CDR3 spans 13 residues. The CDR3 bases are TGTGCCAGCAGCCATGGCTACTACAATGAGCAGTTCTTC. Amino acid sequence: CASSHGYYNEQFF. Complete variable domain (other parts from reference TRBV14 and TRBJ2-1): EAGVTQFPSHSVIEKGQTVTLRCDPISGHDNLYWYRRVMGKEIKFLLHFVKESKQDESGMPNNRFLAERTGGTYSTLKVQPAELEDSGVYFCASSHGYYNEQFFGPGTRLTVL.

This chain links TRBV19 with TRBJ2-7; D possibly corresponds to TRBD2 (6 bases). The CDR3 is made up of 13 amino acids. The germline V gene has CDR1 LNHDA and CDR2 SQIVND (reference sequence). V was clipped by 3 bases and J by 2 bases, with 8 bases between them. In nucleotides, the CDR3 is TGTGCCAGTAGTATGGCGGGGACCTACGAGCAGTACTTC. This encodes CASSMAGTYEQYF.

This chain connects TRBV9 to TRBJ1-3; D is perhaps TRBD1 (5 bases). This CDR3 spans 15 amino acids. V lost 0 bases to trimming and J lost 3 bases, with 10 bases between them. Germline CDR1 reads SGDLS; CDR2 reads YYNGEE. CDR3 amino acids: CASSVGLGGGNTIYF. The CDR3 DNA reads TGTGCCAGCAGCGTAGGGCTCGGGGGTGGAAACACCATATATTTT.

This clone was counted between two and nine times. The chain is built from TRBV7-8 and TRBJ2-7, with a tentative D call TRBD1 (5 bases). This CDR3 has 21 amino acids. From germline, CDR1 is SGHVS and CDR2 FQNEAQ. V gave up 5 bases and J gave up 4 bases, with 36 bases separating them. CDR3 region: CASSPRANDKGPTSVIYEQYF. As DNA, the CDR3 is TGTGCCAGCAGCCCCCGAGCCAACGACAAGGGGCCTACCTCGGTCATATACGAGCAGTACTTC. The variable domain in full, with the rest retrieved from reference TRBV7-8 and TRBJ2-7, is GAGVSQSPRYKVAKRGQDVALRCDPISGHVSLFWYQQALGQGPEFLTYFQNEAQLDKSGLPSDRFFAERPEGSVSTLKIQRTQQEDSAVYLCASSPRANDKGPTSVIYEQYFGPGTRLTVT.

V is TRBV27 and J is TRBJ2-7; perhaps TRBD1 as D (6 bases). Germline lookup yields CDR1 MNHEY and CDR2 SMNVEV (reference sequence). The CDR3 has 14 amino acids. Trimming shortened V by 6 bases and J by 2 bases, and 14 bases separated the two germline ends. The chain's CDR3 is CASSLGTPPYEQYF. Written as DNA, the CDR3 is TGTGCCAGCAGCCTCGGGACACCTCCCTACGAGCAGTACTTC.

In this sample, this clone turned up a few times. The chain has TRBV7-8 and TRBJ2-7; 7 nucleotides align to TRBD2. CDR3 length equals 13 residues. The V segment lost 8 bases and the J segment 4 bases; nucleotides outside the gene matches: 8. Germline values: CDR1 SGHVS, CDR2 FQNEAQ. The DNA of the CDR3 is TGTGCCAGCGGGGGGGGGATTAGTTACGAGCAGTACTTC. The encoded protein is CASGGGISYEQYF.

The chain joins TRBV7-9 to TRBJ2-5, with 12 bases matching TRBD2. The CDR3 length is 15 residues. V dropped 5 bases and J dropped 3; count of bases not matched to a gene: 4. CDR1 SEHNR and CDR2 FQNEAQ come from the germline V gene (reference sequence). This chain's CDR3 is CASSRTSGTKETQYF. The CDR3 coding sequence is TGTGCCAGCAGCAGGACTAGCGGGACTAAAGAGACCCAGTACTTC. The entire variable domain, with the rest obtained from reference TRBV7-9 and TRBJ2-5, is as follows: DTGVSQNPRHKITKRGQNVTFRCDPISEHNRLYWYRQTLGQGPEFLTYFQNEAQLEKSRLLSDRFSAERPKGSFSTLEIQRTEQGDSAMYLCASSRTSGTKETQYFGPGTRLLVL.

This chain links TRBV28 with TRBJ2-1, with TRBD2 matching 7 bases. Germline CDR1 is MDHEN and CDR2 is SYDVKM. There are 13 residues in the CDR3. Trimming at V came to 10 bases and at J to 0 bases, leaving 3 bases not matched to a gene. The chain's CDR3 is CATQRDSYNEQFF. The CDR3 DNA follows: TGTGCCACCCAGCGGGACTCCTACAATGAGCAGTTCTTC.

The rearrangement links TRBV4-2 to TRBJ2-7, with no clear D. The CDR3 loop spans 14 amino acids. V was cut by 0 bases and J by 3 bases, with 9 bases left in between. Germline loops: CDR1 LGHNA, CDR2 YNFKEQ. This CDR3 is CASSQDLAVYEQYF. The CDR3 nucleotides are TGTGCCAGCAGCCAAGATCTGGCGGTCTACGAGCAGTACTTC.

The chain combines TRBV5-1 with TRBJ2-2, with a tentative D call TRBD2 (5 bases). CDR1 SGHRS and CDR2 YFSETQ come from the germline V gene. The CDR3 runs 14 residues. Trimming stripped 4 bases from V and 0 bases from J, with 7 bases between. The CDR3 sequence: CASSPDSNTGELFF. CDR3 DNA: TGCGCCAGCAGCCCGGACTCGAACACCGGGGAGCTGTTTTTT. The full variable domain, its missing parts supplied by reference TRBV5-1 and TRBJ2-2, is KAGVTQTPRYLIKTRGQQVTLSCSPISGHRSVSWYQQTPGQGLQFLFEYFSETQRNKGNFPGRFSGRQFSNSRSEMNVSTLELGDSALYLCASSPDSNTGELFFGEGSRLTVL.

The chain employs TRBV29-1 and TRBJ2-3; D is possibly TRBD2 (5 bases). Germline CDR1 is SQVTM and CDR2 is ANQGSEA. The CDR3 runs to 14 residues. The V and J ends lost 4 bases and 2 bases respectively, with 13 bases between them. CDR3 DNA sequence: TGCAGCGTTGTCCCTTGGGAGTACACAGATACGCAGTATTTT. Translating it yields CSVVPWEYTDTQYF.

This rearrangement joins TRBV2 to TRBJ1-1; weak D call: TRBD1 (6 bases). The germline V and J ends were trimmed by 9 bases and 10 bases, with 27 bases remaining between them. The CDR3 covers 15 residues. The germline CDR1 and CDR2 sequences are SNHLY and FYNNEI. The CDR3 region is CARGSGGKNMMGAFF. The CDR3 nucleotides are TGTGCCAGAGGGTCCGGGGGCAAGAACATGATGGGAGCTTTCTTT.

The V gene is TRBV9, the J gene TRBJ2-5, with D tentatively TRBD2 (6 bases). Germline CDR1 SGDLS, CDR2 YYNGEE. V was shortened by 4 bases and J by 0 bases, with 10 bases between the two germline ends. The CDR3 is 14 residues long. This CDR3 reads CASSTGRDQETQYF. CDR3 bases: TGTGCCAGCAGCACCGGGAGAGACCAAGAGACCCAGTACTTC.

This rearrangement joins TRBV7-2 to TRBJ2-5; tentatively, D is TRBD1 (5 bases). The CDR3 spans 16 residues. The germline V and J ends were trimmed by 1 base and 1 base, with 13 bases remaining between them. Germline assignment: CDR1 SGHTA and CDR2 FQGNSA. DNA for the CDR3: TGTGCCAGCAGCTTAGATTGGAAGGGGCTCCAAGAGACCCAGTACTTC. Its protein product is CASSLDWKGLQETQYF.

V is TRBV15 and J is TRBJ1-1; D unresolved. The CDR3 has 12 residues. V shed 8 bases and J shed 5 bases, with 12 bases lying between them. Germline loops: CDR1 LNHNV, CDR2 YYDKDF (reference sequence). In nucleotides, the CDR3 is TGTGCCACCGACCGTTGGGGTACTGAAGCTTTCTTT. Residues: CATDRWGTEAFF.

The chain employs TRBV6-5 and TRBJ1-2; 11 nucleotides agree with TRBD1. V shed 5 bases and J 5 bases; nucleotides not matched to a gene: 7. The CDR3 runs to 15 residues. Germline V gives CDR1 MNHEY, CDR2 SVGAGI. CDR3 residues: CASSGTGGGRYGYTF. The CDR3 DNA reads TGTGCCAGCAGTGGGACAGGGGGTGGAAGATATGGCTACACCTTC.